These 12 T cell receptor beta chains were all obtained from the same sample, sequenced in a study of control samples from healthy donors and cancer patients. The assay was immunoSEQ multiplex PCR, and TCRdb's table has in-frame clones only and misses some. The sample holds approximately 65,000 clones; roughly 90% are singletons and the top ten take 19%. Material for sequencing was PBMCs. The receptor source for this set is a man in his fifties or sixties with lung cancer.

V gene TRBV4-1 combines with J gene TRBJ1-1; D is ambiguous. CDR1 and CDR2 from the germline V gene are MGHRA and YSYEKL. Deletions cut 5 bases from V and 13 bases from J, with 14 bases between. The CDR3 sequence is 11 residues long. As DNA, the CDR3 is TGCGCCAGCAGCTCCTTTGGAGACGTTTTCTTT. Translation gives CASSSFGDVFF.

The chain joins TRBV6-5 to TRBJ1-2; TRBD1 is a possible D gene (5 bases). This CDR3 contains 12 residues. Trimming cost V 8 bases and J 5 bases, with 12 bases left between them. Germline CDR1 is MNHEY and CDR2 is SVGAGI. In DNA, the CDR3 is TGTGCCAGCCGAGACAGTCTATATGGCTACACCTTC. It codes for CASRDSLYGYTF.

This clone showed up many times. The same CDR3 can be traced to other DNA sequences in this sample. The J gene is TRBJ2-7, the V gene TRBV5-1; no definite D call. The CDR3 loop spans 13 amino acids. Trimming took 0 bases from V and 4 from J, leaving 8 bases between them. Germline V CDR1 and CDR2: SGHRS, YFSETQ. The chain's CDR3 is CASSLGRSYEQYF. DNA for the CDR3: TGCGCCAGCAGCTTGGGACGGAGTTACGAGCAGTACTTC.

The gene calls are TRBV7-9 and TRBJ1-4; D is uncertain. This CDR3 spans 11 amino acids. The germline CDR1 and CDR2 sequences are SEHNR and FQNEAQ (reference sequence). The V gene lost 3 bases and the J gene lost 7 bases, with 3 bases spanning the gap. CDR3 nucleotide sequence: TGTGCCAGCAGCTTCAGTGAAAAACTGTTTTTT. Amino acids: CASSFSEKLFF. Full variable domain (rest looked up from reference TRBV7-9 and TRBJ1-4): DTGVSQNPRHKITKRGQNVTFRCDPISEHNRLYWYRQTLGQGPEFLTYFQNEAQLEKSRLLSDRFSAERPKGSFSTLEIQRTEQGDSAMYLCASSFSEKLFFGSGTQLSVL.

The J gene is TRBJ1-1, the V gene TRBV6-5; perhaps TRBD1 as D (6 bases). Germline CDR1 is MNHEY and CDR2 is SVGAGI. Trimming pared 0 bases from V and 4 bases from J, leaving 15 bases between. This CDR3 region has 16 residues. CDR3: CASSYSIYRAGTEAFF. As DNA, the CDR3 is TGTGCCAGCAGTTACTCAATCTACAGGGCGGGCACTGAAGCTTTCTTT.

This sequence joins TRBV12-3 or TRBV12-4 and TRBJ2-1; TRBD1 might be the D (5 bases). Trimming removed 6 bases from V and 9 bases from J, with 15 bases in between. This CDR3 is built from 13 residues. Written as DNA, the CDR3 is TGTGCCAGCAGCCGAAGGACACAACTTGAGCAGTTCTTC. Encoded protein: CASSRRTQLEQFF.

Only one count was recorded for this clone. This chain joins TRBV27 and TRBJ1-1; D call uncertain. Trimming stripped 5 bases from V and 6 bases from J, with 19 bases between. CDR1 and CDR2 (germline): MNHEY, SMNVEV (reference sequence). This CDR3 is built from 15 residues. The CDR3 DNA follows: TGTGCCAGCAGTCGAACCGGGCCCCGGCTCGCTGAAGCTTTCTTT. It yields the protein CASSRTGPRLAEAFF.

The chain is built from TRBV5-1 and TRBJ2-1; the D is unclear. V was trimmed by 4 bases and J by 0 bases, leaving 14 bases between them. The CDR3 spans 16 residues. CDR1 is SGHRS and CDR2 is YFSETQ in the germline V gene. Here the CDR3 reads CASSPRERSSYNEQFF. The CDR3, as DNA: TGCGCCAGCAGCCCCCGTGAGAGGAGCTCCTACAATGAGCAGTTCTTC. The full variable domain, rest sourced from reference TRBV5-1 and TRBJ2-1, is KAGVTQTPRYLIKTRGQQVTLSCSPISGHRSVSWYQQTPGQGLQFLFEYFSETQRNKGNFPGRFSGRQFSNSRSEMNVSTLELGDSALYLCASSPRERSSYNEQFFGPGTRLTVL.

This CDR3 reads CASSSPGLSTDTQYF. Written as DNA, the CDR3 is TGTGCCAGCAGCTCTCCAGGTCTAAGCACAGATACGCAGTATTTT. V usage is TRBV6-5 and J usage is TRBJ2-3; no firm D call. V gave up 6 bases and J gave up 0 bases, with 13 bases separating them. Germline V lookup: CDR1 MNHEY, CDR2 SVGAGI. The CDR3 has 15 amino acids.

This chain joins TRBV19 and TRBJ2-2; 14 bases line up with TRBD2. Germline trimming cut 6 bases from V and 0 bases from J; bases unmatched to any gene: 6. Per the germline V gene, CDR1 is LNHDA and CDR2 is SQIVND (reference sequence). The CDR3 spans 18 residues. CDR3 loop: CASSHPGLAGANTGELFF. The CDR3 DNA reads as TGTGCCAGTAGCCATCCGGGACTAGCGGGGGCGAACACCGGGGAGCTGTTTTTT.

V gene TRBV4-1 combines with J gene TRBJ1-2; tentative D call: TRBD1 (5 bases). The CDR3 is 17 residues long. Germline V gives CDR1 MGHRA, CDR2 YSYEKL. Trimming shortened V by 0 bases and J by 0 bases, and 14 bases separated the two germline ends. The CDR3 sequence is CASSQDPGTSANYGYTF. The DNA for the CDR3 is TGCGCCAGCAGCCAAGATCCTGGGACTTCAGCTAACTATGGCTACACCTTC.

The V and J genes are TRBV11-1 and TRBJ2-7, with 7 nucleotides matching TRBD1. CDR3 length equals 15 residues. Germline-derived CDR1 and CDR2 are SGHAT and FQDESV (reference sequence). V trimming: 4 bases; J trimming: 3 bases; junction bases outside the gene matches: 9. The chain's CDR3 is CASSSGQLINYEQYF. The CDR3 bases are TGTGCCAGCAGCTCGGGACAGCTCATAAACTACGAGCAGTACTTC. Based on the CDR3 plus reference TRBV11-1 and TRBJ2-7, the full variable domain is EAEVAQSPRYKITEKSQAVAFWCDPISGHATLYWYRQILGQGPELLVQFQDESVVDDSQLPKDRFSAERLKGVDSTLKIQPAELGDSAMYLCASSSGQLINYEQYFGPGTRLTVT.